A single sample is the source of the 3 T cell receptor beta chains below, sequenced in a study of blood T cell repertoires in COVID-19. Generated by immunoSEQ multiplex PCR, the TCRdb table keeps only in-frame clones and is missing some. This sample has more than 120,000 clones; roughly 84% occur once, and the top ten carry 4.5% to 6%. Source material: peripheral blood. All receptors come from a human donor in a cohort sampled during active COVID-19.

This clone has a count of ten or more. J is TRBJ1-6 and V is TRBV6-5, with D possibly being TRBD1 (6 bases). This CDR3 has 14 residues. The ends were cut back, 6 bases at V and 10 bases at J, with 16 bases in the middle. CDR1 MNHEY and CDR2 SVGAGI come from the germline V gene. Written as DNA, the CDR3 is TGTGCCAGCAGGTACCGGACAGAACGATCACCCCTCCACTTT. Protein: CASRYRTERSPLHF.

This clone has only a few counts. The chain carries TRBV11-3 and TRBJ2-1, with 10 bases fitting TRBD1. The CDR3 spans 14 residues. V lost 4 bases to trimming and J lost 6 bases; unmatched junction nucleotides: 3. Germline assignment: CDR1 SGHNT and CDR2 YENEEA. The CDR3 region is CASSSRTGGNEQFF. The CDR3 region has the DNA TGTGCCAGCAGCTCCCGGACAGGGGGCAATGAGCAGTTCTTC.

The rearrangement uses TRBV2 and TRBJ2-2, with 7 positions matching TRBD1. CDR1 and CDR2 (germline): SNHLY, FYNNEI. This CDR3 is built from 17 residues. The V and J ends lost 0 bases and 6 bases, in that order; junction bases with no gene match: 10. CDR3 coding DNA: TGTGCCAGCAGTGAAGCTCGGGACAGCGATGGGTCCGGGGAGCTGTTTTTT. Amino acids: CASSEARDSDGSGELFF.